A selection of T cell receptor beta chains follows, all from one sample in a study of graft-versus-host responses after intestinal transplantation. The table came from immunoSEQ multiplex PCR; TCRdb's copy has only in-frame clones and leaves some out. The data show about 39,000 clones, about 94% seen once. The antigens for these receptors are not known. The starting material was unstimulated CD8+ T cells sorted from spleen or lymph node cells, obtained before transplant. The receptors stem from a human donor who was the organ donor for an intestinal transplant. Each CDR3 is given with its conserved first and last residue. Each record gives: CDR3 protein, CDR3 DNA, clone size, D gene, V gene, J gene. D genes are given only for firm matches. Only part of the rows carry a size: once, few, many, or a class if the clone is expanded.

cdr3_aa: CASSEVYNEQFF
cdr3_nt: TGTGCCAGCAGCGAGGTCTACAATGAGCAGTTCTTC
clone_size: -
d_call: -
v_call: TRBV5-6
j_call: TRBJ2-1

cdr3_aa: CASSQDVRNQEKLFF
cdr3_nt: TGTGCCAGCAGCCAGGACGTCCGCAATCAAGAAAAACTGTTTTTT
clone_size: -
d_call: -
v_call: TRBV5-5
j_call: TRBJ1-4

cdr3_aa: CASSQDREYYEETQYF
cdr3_nt: TGCGCCAGCAGCCAAGATAGGGAATACTATGAAGAGACCCAGTACTTC
clone_size: few
d_call: -
v_call: TRBV4-3
j_call: TRBJ2-5

cdr3_aa: CASSLNPTGVSYEQYF
cdr3_nt: TGTGCCAGCAGTTTAAACCCGACAGGTGTATCCTACGAGCAGTACTTC
clone_size: -
d_call: -
v_call: TRBV28
j_call: TRBJ2-7

cdr3_aa: CASSLTLLAGRNEQFF
cdr3_nt: TGTGCCAGCAGTTTAACCCTACTAGCGGGACGCAATGAGCAGTTCTTC
clone_size: -
d_call: TRBD2
v_call: TRBV27
j_call: TRBJ2-1

cdr3_aa: CASLSGRKNYEQYF
cdr3_nt: TGTGCCAGCCTTAGCGGGAGAAAGAACTACGAGCAGTACTTC
clone_size: -
d_call: TRBD2
v_call: TRBV25-1
j_call: TRBJ2-7

cdr3_aa: CASSLGPAPTGELFF
cdr3_nt: TGCGCCAGCAGTCTGGGACCGGCCCCCACCGGGGAGCTGTTTTTT
clone_size: -
d_call: -
v_call: TRBV4-3
j_call: TRBJ2-2

cdr3_aa: CASSLFFRWNSSYNEQFF
cdr3_nt: TGTGCCAGCAGTTTATTCTTTCGGTGGAATAGCTCCTACAATGAGCAGTTCTTC
clone_size: -
d_call: -
v_call: TRBV28
j_call: TRBJ2-1

cdr3_aa: CASSVMELSLSGTQYF
cdr3_nt: TGTGCCAGCAGCGTCATGGAGTTGTCTCTCTCTGGGACCCAGTACTTC
clone_size: -
d_call: -
v_call: TRBV7-9
j_call: TRBJ2-5

cdr3_aa: CASRRSGTGAYEQYF
cdr3_nt: TGTGCCAGCAGACGTTCCGGGACAGGGGCCTACGAGCAGTACTTC
clone_size: -
d_call: TRBD1
v_call: TRBV27
j_call: TRBJ2-7

cdr3_aa: CASSPRPSEPSYEQYF
cdr3_nt: TGTGCCAGCAGCCCACGCCCTAGCGAACCCTCCTACGAGCAGTACTTC
clone_size: -
d_call: -
v_call: TRBV7-2
j_call: TRBJ2-7

cdr3_aa: CAIRQKAGVENTGELFF
cdr3_nt: TGTGCCATCAGGCAGAAGGCAGGGGTGGAGAACACCGGGGAGCTGTTTTTT
clone_size: -
d_call: -
v_call: TRBV10-3
j_call: TRBJ2-2

cdr3_aa: CASSLAHFNYGYTF
cdr3_nt: TGCGCCAGCAGCTTGGCCCACTTTAACTATGGCTACACCTTC
clone_size: -
d_call: -
v_call: TRBV5-1
j_call: TRBJ1-2

cdr3_aa: CASSVAAGVSYEQYF
cdr3_nt: TGTGCCAGCAGCGTAGCGGCAGGGGTTTCCTACGAGCAGTACTTC
clone_size: -
d_call: -
v_call: TRBV9
j_call: TRBJ2-7

cdr3_aa: CASSLGGYEQYF
cdr3_nt: TGTGCCAGCAGCTTAGGGGGCTACGAGCAGTACTTC
clone_size: -
d_call: -
v_call: TRBV5-6
j_call: TRBJ2-7

cdr3_aa: CSVESLAGPSYEQYF
cdr3_nt: TGCAGCGTTGAATCACTAGCGGGACCATCCTACGAGCAGTACTTC
clone_size: -
d_call: TRBD2
v_call: TRBV29-1
j_call: TRBJ2-7

cdr3_aa: CASSLGTGAAPLHF
cdr3_nt: TGTGCCAGCAGCTTGGGGACAGGGGCAGCACCCCTCCACTTT
clone_size: once
d_call: TRBD1
v_call: TRBV7-2
j_call: TRBJ1-6

cdr3_aa: CASSIESSYNEQFF
cdr3_nt: TGTGCCAGTAGTATTGAGAGCTCCTACAATGAGCAGTTCTTC
clone_size: -
d_call: -
v_call: TRBV19
j_call: TRBJ2-1

cdr3_aa: CASSQDGVAGSVANYGYTF
cdr3_nt: TGCGCCAGCAGCCAAGATGGTGTGGCAGGGAGTGTTGCTAACTATGGCTACACCTTC
clone_size: -
d_call: -
v_call: TRBV4-1
j_call: TRBJ1-2

cdr3_aa: CASSSVTGFNEQFF
cdr3_nt: TGTGCCAGCAGTTCCGTCACAGGGTTCAATGAGCAGTTCTTC
clone_size: -
d_call: -
v_call: TRBV28
j_call: TRBJ2-1

cdr3_aa: CASSQDHGTYYEQYF
cdr3_nt: TGTGCCAGCAGCCAAGACCACGGGACATACTACGAGCAGTACTTC
clone_size: once
d_call: -
v_call: TRBV4-2
j_call: TRBJ2-7

cdr3_aa: CASSQDVDSLTGELFF
cdr3_nt: TGCGCCAGCAGCCAAGATGTTGATAGTCTAACCGGGGAGCTGTTTTTT
clone_size: -
d_call: -
v_call: TRBV4-3
j_call: TRBJ2-2

cdr3_aa: CASSQDRLAGEQYF
cdr3_nt: TGCGCCAGCAGCCAAGATCGACTAGCGGGGGAGCAGTACTTC
clone_size: -
d_call: TRBD2
v_call: TRBV4-3
j_call: TRBJ2-7

cdr3_aa: CASSQEGEAETLSSEQYF
cdr3_nt: TGTGCCAGCAGCCAAGAGGGCGAGGCGGAGACGCTTTCGAGCGAGCAGTACTTC
clone_size: -
d_call: -
v_call: TRBV4-2
j_call: TRBJ2-7

cdr3_aa: CASSLAWTSGREMEGDNEQFF
cdr3_nt: TGTGCCAGCAGCCTAGCCTGGACTAGCGGGAGGGAGATGGAGGGTGACAATGAGCAGTTCTTC
clone_size: -
d_call: TRBD2
v_call: TRBV28
j_call: TRBJ2-1

cdr3_aa: CASSLVRAADTQYF
cdr3_nt: TGTGCCAGCAGCTTGGTGAGAGCGGCAGATACGCAGTATTTT
clone_size: -
d_call: -
v_call: TRBV7-2
j_call: TRBJ2-3

cdr3_aa: CASSLEGRLTDTQYF
cdr3_nt: TGTGCTAGCAGCTTGGAGGGACGGCTCACAGATACGCAGTATTTT
clone_size: -
d_call: -
v_call: TRBV7-7
j_call: TRBJ2-3

cdr3_aa: CATSRVGARTYEQYF
cdr3_nt: TGTGCCACCAGCAGAGTAGGGGCCAGGACCTACGAGCAGTACTTC
clone_size: -
d_call: -
v_call: TRBV15
j_call: TRBJ2-7

cdr3_aa: CASRAGQGTDTQYF
cdr3_nt: TGTGCCAGCAGAGCGGGACAGGGCACAGATACGCAGTATTTT
clone_size: -
d_call: -
v_call: TRBV6-5
j_call: TRBJ2-3

cdr3_aa: CASSLTGGGETQYF
cdr3_nt: TGTGCCAGCAGCTTAACTGGGGGCGGAGAGACCCAGTACTTC
clone_size: -
d_call: -
v_call: TRBV7-3
j_call: TRBJ2-5

cdr3_aa: CASSFSLGYNEQFF
cdr3_nt: TGTGCCAGTAGTTTCTCCCTAGGCTACAATGAGCAGTTCTTC
clone_size: -
d_call: -
v_call: TRBV19
j_call: TRBJ2-1

cdr3_aa: CASSYSRQDGGEQYF
cdr3_nt: TGTGCCAGCAGTTACTCGAGACAGGATGGCGGCGAGCAGTACTTC
clone_size: -
d_call: -
v_call: TRBV6-8
j_call: TRBJ2-7

cdr3_aa: CASSLGSFEQYF
cdr3_nt: TGTGCCAGCAGCTTAGGGTCTTTCGAGCAGTACTTC
clone_size: -
d_call: -
v_call: TRBV11-3
j_call: TRBJ2-7

cdr3_aa: CASSLGSGRGNIQYF
cdr3_nt: TGTGCCAGCAGTTTAGGTAGCGGGAGAGGGAACATTCAGTACTTC
clone_size: -
d_call: TRBD2
v_call: TRBV27
j_call: TRBJ2-4

cdr3_aa: CASSPHTGDYYEQYF
cdr3_nt: TGTGCCAGCAGCCCACACACAGGGGATTACTACGAGCAGTACTTC
clone_size: -
d_call: TRBD1
v_call: TRBV7-9
j_call: TRBJ2-7

cdr3_aa: CASSQVPGPGYGYTF
cdr3_nt: TGCGCCAGCAGCCAAGTTCCAGGCCCGGGGTATGGCTACACCTTC
clone_size: -
d_call: -
v_call: TRBV4-1
j_call: TRBJ1-2

cdr3_aa: CASSYLTGHGYTF
cdr3_nt: TGTGCCAGCAGTTACCTGACAGGGCATGGCTACACCTTC
clone_size: once
d_call: TRBD1
v_call: TRBV6-5
j_call: TRBJ1-2

cdr3_aa: CASSPGTSGYTQYF
cdr3_nt: TGTGCCAGCAGCCCCGGGACTAGCGGCTATACGCAGTATTTT
clone_size: -
d_call: TRBD2
v_call: TRBV28
j_call: TRBJ2-3

cdr3_aa: CASSSLAGGVYNEQFF
cdr3_nt: TGTGCCAGCAGCAGTCTAGCGGGAGGAGTCTACAATGAGCAGTTCTTC
clone_size: few
d_call: -
v_call: TRBV21-1
j_call: TRBJ2-1

cdr3_aa: CASSHAPTGELFF
cdr3_nt: TGTGCCAGCAGCCACGCCCCGACCGGGGAGCTGTTTTTT
clone_size: -
d_call: -
v_call: TRBV7-3
j_call: TRBJ2-2

cdr3_aa: CASSQGSGFYNEQFF
cdr3_nt: TGCGCCAGCAGCCAAGGCAGCGGCTTCTACAATGAGCAGTTCTTC
clone_size: -
d_call: -
v_call: TRBV4-1
j_call: TRBJ2-1

cdr3_aa: CASSGSGSERDTQYF
cdr3_nt: TGTGCCAGCAGCGGAAGCGGGAGTGAAAGAGATACGCAGTATTTT
clone_size: -
d_call: TRBD2
v_call: TRBV5-4
j_call: TRBJ2-3

cdr3_aa: CASSLVRTPNNEQFF
cdr3_nt: TGTGCCAGCAGCTTGGTGCGAACACCGAACAATGAGCAGTTCTTC
clone_size: -
d_call: -
v_call: TRBV5-4
j_call: TRBJ2-1

cdr3_aa: CALRVLAGGHRGGEQFF
cdr3_nt: TGTGCCCTCAGGGTACTAGCGGGAGGGCATCGGGGTGGTGAGCAGTTCTTC
clone_size: -
d_call: TRBD2
v_call: TRBV10-3
j_call: TRBJ2-1

cdr3_aa: CASSKGTGTGDGYTF
cdr3_nt: TGTGCCAGCAGTAAAGGAACAGGGACGGGCGATGGCTACACCTTC
clone_size: -
d_call: -
v_call: TRBV6-1
j_call: TRBJ1-2

cdr3_aa: CASQKSGQGTDTQYF
cdr3_nt: TGTGCCAGCCAAAAGTCGGGACAGGGGACAGATACGCAGTATTTT
clone_size: -
d_call: TRBD1
v_call: TRBV7-8
j_call: TRBJ2-3

cdr3_aa: CASSPLSYEQYF
cdr3_nt: TGTGCCAGCAGTCCCCTTTCCTACGAGCAGTACTTC
clone_size: -
d_call: -
v_call: TRBV28
j_call: TRBJ2-7

cdr3_aa: CASSPLAVADTQYF
cdr3_nt: TGTGCCAGCAGCCCTCTAGCGGTCGCAGATACGCAGTATTTT
clone_size: -
d_call: TRBD2
v_call: TRBV7-2
j_call: TRBJ2-3

cdr3_aa: CASSVGGPNYGYTF
cdr3_nt: TGTGCCAGCAGCGTAGGCGGCCCCAACTATGGCTACACCTTC
clone_size: -
d_call: -
v_call: TRBV9
j_call: TRBJ1-2

cdr3_aa: CASSDPDRGSTDTQYF
cdr3_nt: TGTGCCAGCAGTGATCCTGACAGGGGAAGCACAGATACGCAGTATTTT
clone_size: -
d_call: TRBD1
v_call: TRBV2
j_call: TRBJ2-3

cdr3_aa: CASSPSSNQPQHF
cdr3_nt: TGTGCCAGCAGTCCCTCGAGCAATCAGCCCCAGCATTTT
clone_size: -
d_call: -
v_call: TRBV27
j_call: TRBJ1-5

cdr3_aa: CASSSSYEQYF
cdr3_nt: TGTGCCAGCAGCTCCTCCTACGAGCAGTACTTC
clone_size: -
d_call: -
v_call: TRBV5-4
j_call: TRBJ2-7

cdr3_aa: CATSRERGFSYNEQFF
cdr3_nt: TGTGCCACCAGCAGAGAACGGGGGTTCTCCTACAATGAGCAGTTCTTC
clone_size: -
d_call: -
v_call: TRBV15
j_call: TRBJ2-1

cdr3_aa: CASSLLGSDNEQFF
cdr3_nt: TGTGCCAGCAGTTTACTCGGGTCGGACAATGAGCAGTTCTTC
clone_size: -
d_call: -
v_call: TRBV27
j_call: TRBJ2-1

cdr3_aa: CASSVTSGSYEQYF
cdr3_nt: TGTGCCAGCAGCGTGACTAGCGGCTCCTACGAGCAGTACTTC
clone_size: -
d_call: TRBD2
v_call: TRBV9
j_call: TRBJ2-7

cdr3_aa: CASSDGAGSSGEQYF
cdr3_nt: TGTGCCAGCAGCGACGGAGCGGGATCCTCGGGGGAGCAGTACTTC
clone_size: -
d_call: TRBD2
v_call: TRBV9
j_call: TRBJ2-7

cdr3_aa: CASSLGLAPYEQYF
cdr3_nt: TGTGCCAGCAGCCTTGGACTAGCCCCCTACGAGCAGTACTTC
clone_size: -
d_call: TRBD2
v_call: TRBV13
j_call: TRBJ2-7

cdr3_aa: CASSLNRAERGYNEQFF
cdr3_nt: TGTGCCAGCAGTCTCAACCGGGCCGAACGAGGGTACAATGAGCAGTTCTTC
clone_size: -
d_call: -
v_call: TRBV9
j_call: TRBJ2-1

cdr3_aa: CASSVAGTSSYNEQFF
cdr3_nt: TGTGCCAGCAGCGTGGCCGGGACTAGCTCCTACAATGAGCAGTTCTTC
clone_size: -
d_call: TRBD2
v_call: TRBV9
j_call: TRBJ2-1